What follows are 23 T cell receptor beta chains derived from one specimen sequenced in a study of blood T cell repertoires in COVID-19. The method was immunoSEQ multiplex PCR; TCRdb's version includes in-frame clones alone and lacks a portion of them. Of roughly 77,000 clones detected, approximately 80% appear once; the ten largest clones hold around 4.8%. Sequencing input: peripheral blood. These receptors originate from a woman between 70 and 85 years old with acute or convalescent COVID-19.

This chain links TRBV5-4 with TRBJ2-5; TRBD1 matches 8 bases. The germline gives CDR1 SGHNT, CDR2 YYREEE (reference sequence). The length of the CDR3 is 15 residues. The ends lost 0 bases at V and 5 bases at J; junction bases unmatched: 6. The CDR3 bases are TGTGCCAGCAGCTTGGATCCAGGGGGCTGGGAGACCCAGTACTTC. Protein product: CASSLDPGGWETQYF.

The genes are TRBV27 and TRBJ1-1; 7 nucleotides match TRBD1. Looked up from germline, CDR1 is MNHEY and CDR2 is SMNVEV (reference sequence). Trimming removed 5 bases from V and 1 base from J; junction bases left unmatched: 4. The CDR3 spans 14 residues. The CDR3 reads CASSVGGPNTEAFF. As DNA, the CDR3 is TGTGCCAGCAGTGTAGGGGGCCCGAACACTGAAGCTTTCTTT.

The V and J genes are TRBV5-1 and TRBJ2-1; 8 nucleotides match TRBD1. This CDR3 contains 15 residues. Trimming took 2 bases from V and 4 from J; bases not matched to a gene: 5. Germline V gives CDR1 SGHRS, CDR2 YFSETQ. The CDR3 DNA reads as TGCGCCAGCAGCTTCGGACAGGGCTTATACAATGAGCAGTTCTTC. This encodes CASSFGQGLYNEQFF.

The rearrangement uses TRBV7-9 and TRBJ1-6; TRBD1 aligns across 7 bases. Trimming at V came to 1 base and at J to 7 bases, leaving 4 bases not matched to a gene. Germline V lookup: CDR1 SEHNR, CDR2 FQNEAQ (reference sequence). The CDR3 loop spans 15 amino acids. In DNA form, the CDR3 reads TGTGCCAGCAGCTTAGGGACAGGCAGCAATTCACCCCTCCACTTT. This sequence encodes CASSLGTGSNSPLHF. Variable domain in full (rest from reference TRBV7-9 and TRBJ1-6): DTGVSQNPRHKITKRGQNVTFRCDPISEHNRLYWYRQTLGQGPEFLTYFQNEAQLEKSRLLSDRFSAERPKGSFSTLEIQRTEQGDSAMYLCASSLGTGSNSPLHFGNGTRLTVT.

This chain connects TRBV7-3 to TRBJ1-1; D is possibly TRBD1 (6 bases). The CDR3 runs 16 residues. V lost 5 bases, J lost 0 bases, and 16 bases lay in between. Germline V CDR1 and CDR2: SGHTA, FQGTGA. CDR3 bases: TGTGCCAGCAGCCCACAGGGCAAGTTGGTGAACACTGAAGCTTTCTTT. Its protein is CASSPQGKLVNTEAFF.

The chain uses TRBV4-3 and TRBJ1-1; D remains ambiguous. The V and J ends lost 0 bases and 3 bases respectively, with 20 bases between them. The CDR3 is 18 amino acids. Germline V gives CDR1 LGHNA, CDR2 YSLEER. The CDR3 nucleotides are TGCGCCAGCAGCCAAGAGGTGCTGCCCCCAAGTCGGGACACTGAAGCTTTCTTT. Amino acids: CASSQEVLPPSRDTEAFF.

This rearrangement joins TRBV12-5 to TRBJ2-5, with TRBD1 matching over 8 bases. CDR3 length equals 17 residues. J lost 2 bases, V lost 1 base, and 9 bases had no gene match. From germline, CDR1 is LGHNT and CDR2 FRNRAP. CDR3 protein: CASGLGLLGQGQETQYF. DNA of the CDR3: TGTGCTAGTGGTTTGGGTCTCTTAGGACAGGGACAAGAGACCCAGTACTTC.

This sequence joins TRBV9 and TRBJ2-3; 12 bases agree with TRBD2. Per germline, CDR1 SGDLS and CDR2 YYNGEE. CDR3 size: 17 residues. V lost 3 bases and J lost 4; bases outside the gene matches: 9. The CDR3, as DNA: TGTGCCAGCAGCGACCACCTGACTAGCGGGGGATCAGATACGCAGTATTTT. Its translation: CASSDHLTSGGSDTQYF. The complete variable domain, with remaining parts taken from reference TRBV9 and TRBJ2-3, reads DSGVTQTPKHLITATGQRVTLRCSPRSGDLSVYWYQQSLDQGLQFLIQYYNGEERAKGNILERFSAQQFPDLHSELNLSSLELGDSALYFCASSDHLTSGGSDTQYFGPGTRLTVL.

DNA for the CDR3: TGTGCCAGCAGCCCCACGACAGGGCGTATGAACACTGAAGCTTTCTTT. Translated, it gives CASSPTTGRMNTEAFF. The gene calls are TRBV6-2 or TRBV6-3 and TRBJ1-1, with 7 bases fitting TRBD1. Per germline, CDR1 MNHEY and CDR2 SVGEGT. J lost 0 bases, V lost 6 bases, and 10 bases had no gene match. The CDR3 extends over 16 amino acids.

The chain carries TRBV2 and TRBJ2-5, with 8 bases identical to TRBD1. This CDR3 is 13 amino acids long. After removal of 8 bases from V and 6 bases from J, the junction contained 8 bases not matched to a gene. Looked up from germline, CDR1 is SNHLY and CDR2 is FYNNEI. CDR3 loop: CASSDRGGKTQYF. CDR3 DNA: TGTGCCAGCTCCGACAGGGGTGGCAAGACCCAGTACTTC.

The chain is built from TRBV29-1 and TRBJ1-4, with 7 bases lining up with TRBD1. After removal of 5 bases from V and 2 bases from J, the junction contained 5 bases not matched to a gene. The CDR3 covers 14 residues. The V gene's germline CDR1 is SQVTM and CDR2 ANQGSEA. In DNA, the CDR3 is TGCAGCGTTCTGACAGGGATCACTAATGAAAAACTGTTTTTT. It is translated as CSVLTGITNEKLFF.

The chain links TRBV4-1 to TRBJ2-7; TRBD1 matches at 9 bases. CDR1 and CDR2 from the germline V gene are MGHRA and YSYEKL. The CDR3 runs to 16 residues. J was trimmed by 4 bases and V by 0 bases; bases with no gene match: 7. The CDR3 nucleotides read TGCGCCAGCAGCCAAGACCCCGGGACAGGGAGTTACGAGCAGTACTTC. This sequence encodes CASSQDPGTGSYEQYF.

The genes are TRBV20-1 and TRBJ1-1, with a tentative D call TRBD1 (6 bases). This CDR3 is built from 14 residues. With 3 bases removed from V and 5 bases from J, the gap between germline ends came to 16 bases. In germline, CDR1 is DFQATT, CDR2 SNEGSKA (reference sequence). Here the CDR3 reads CSASLGQKVTEAFF. Here the CDR3 DNA reads TGCAGTGCTAGTTTAGGACAGAAGGTTACTGAAGCTTTCTTT.

The rearrangement joins TRBV19 to TRBJ1-2; 10 bases line up with TRBD1. Per the germline V gene, CDR1 is LNHDA and CDR2 is SQIVND (reference sequence). V dropped 4 bases and J dropped 1; count of bases not matched to a gene: 6. The CDR3 consists of 16 residues. The CDR3 protein is CASSTGTGDHNYGYTF. The CDR3 coding sequence is TGTGCCAGTAGTACCGGGACAGGGGACCATAACTATGGCTACACCTTC. Combining the CDR3 with reference TRBV19 and TRBJ1-2 gives the whole variable domain DGGITQSPKYLFRKEGQNVTLSCEQNLNHDAMYWYRQDPGQGLRLIYYSQIVNDFQKGDIAEGYSVSREKKESFPLTVTSAQKNPTAFYLCASSTGTGDHNYGYTFGSGTRLTVV.

The CDR3 DNA reads TGTGCCAGCAGCTTAGGGGCTAGCGGGGGAGTCCCTACCTACGAGCAGTACTTC. Translation: CASSLGASGGVPTYEQYF. This chain links TRBV7-8 with TRBJ2-7; 10 bases align to TRBD2. The trim removed 1 base at V and 2 bases at J, leaving 11 bases unmatched. The CDR3 runs to 18 residues. The germline CDR1 and CDR2 sequences are SGHVS and FQNEAQ.

This clone was counted once. The chain carries TRBV6-1 and TRBJ1-2; 8 bases fit TRBD1. V was clipped by 2 bases and J by 4 bases; unmatched bases: 9. The germline gives CDR1 MNHNS, CDR2 SASEGT. The CDR3 length is 16 residues. The CDR3 loop reads CASSEYGPGGLYGYTF. The DNA of the CDR3 is TGTGCCAGCAGTGAATATGGGCCAGGGGGCCTCTATGGCTACACCTTC.

The V and J genes are TRBV9 and TRBJ2-3, with a tentative D call TRBD1 (6 bases). The CDR3 has 17 amino acids. The ends were cut back, 0 bases at V and 0 bases at J, with 14 bases in the middle. In germline, CDR1 is SGDLS, CDR2 YYNGEE. CDR3 residues: CASSVGQVGISTDTQYF. As DNA, the CDR3 is TGTGCCAGCAGCGTAGGACAGGTTGGAATTAGCACAGATACGCAGTATTTT.

This clone showed up just once. The rearrangement uses TRBV12-3 or TRBV12-4 and TRBJ2-2, with D possibly being TRBD1 (5 bases). V was pared by 10 bases and J by 1 base, with 10 bases between. The CDR3 length is 13 residues. CDR3: CATSTVNTGELFF. CDR3 DNA: TGTGCCACCTCGACAGTGAACACCGGGGAGCTGTTTTTT.

The chain employs TRBV11-2 and TRBJ2-7; D is unresolved. The CDR3 sequence is 13 residues long. V was clipped by 5 bases and J by 2 bases, with 10 bases between them. The germline CDR1 and CDR2 sequences are SGHAT and FQNNGV. CDR3 region: CASSPPWPYEQYF. In DNA form, the CDR3 reads TGTGCCAGCAGCCCGCCGTGGCCCTACGAGCAGTACTTC.

The count of this clone is one. The rearrangement joins TRBV19 to TRBJ1-2, with no clear D. Germline assignment: CDR1 LNHDA and CDR2 SQIVND (reference sequence). The CDR3 consists of 12 residues. V was pared by 6 bases and J by 4 bases, with 9 bases between. In DNA form, the CDR3 reads TGTGCCAGTAGCACAGCCCTCTATGGCTACACCTTC. Its translation: CASSTALYGYTF.

V gene TRBV6-5 combines with J gene TRBJ1-5, with TRBD1 identical over 9 bases. V trimming: 6 bases; J trimming: 9 bases; junction bases outside the gene matches: 6. CDR3 length: 13 amino acids. From germline, CDR1 is MNHEY and CDR2 SVGAGI. CDR3 DNA: TGTGCCAGCAGGGGACAGGGATTTTCGCCCCAGCATTTT. It specifies CASRGQGFSPQHF.

V usage is TRBV11-3 and J usage is TRBJ1-2; 10 bases fit TRBD1. The V gene's germline CDR1 is SGHNT and CDR2 YENEEA. CDR3 length: 15 residues. The V and J ends lost 5 bases and 8 bases, in that order; junction bases with no gene match: 11. CDR3 in DNA: TGTGCCAGCAGCGGCCCGGGACAGGGGCGGAGAGGCTACACCTTC. Encoded protein: CASSGPGQGRRGYTF.

The rearrangement links TRBV7-3 to TRBJ2-2, with TRBD1 identical over 9 bases. Trimming cost V 5 bases and J 6 bases; bases outside gene matches: 13. Germline-derived CDR1 and CDR2 are SGHTA and FQGTGA. The CDR3 extends over 17 amino acids. The CDR3 DNA reads as TGTGCCAGCAGCCGAAGTCCGGGACAGGGAAGACCCGGGGAGCTGTTTTTT. Protein: CASSRSPGQGRPGELFF.